Shown below are 31 T cell receptor beta chains from a single sample sequenced in a study of shared clonotypes between healthy human individuals. Clones were read by immunoSEQ multiplex PCR, and TCRdb kept only the in-frame ones, dropping some. The sample includes around 2,000,000 clones, 85% to 95% of them seen just once. Sequenced material: naive CD4+ T cells sorted from blood. Sample subset: CD45RA+ positively selected. These receptors originate from a man aged 18 to 30 in good health.

V and J are TRBV25-1 and TRBJ1-2, with a weak D call TRBD1 (6 bases). Germline CDR1 and CDR2: MGHDK and SYGVNS. CDR3 length equals 13 residues. V lost 3 bases, J lost 6 bases, and 11 bases lay in between. The CDR3 spells CASSEQGLNGYTF. CDR3 DNA: TGTGCCAGCAGTGAGCAGGGGCTGAATGGCTACACCTTC.

This clone has a single count. CDR3: CASSLGSSGAEKLFF. CDR3 bases: TGCGCCAGCAGCTTGGGATCGTCAGGGGCCGAAAAACTGTTTTTT. The chain is built from TRBV5-1 and TRBJ1-4; tentative D call: TRBD1 (6 bases). CDR3 length: 15 amino acids. V was shortened by 0 bases and J by 8 bases, with 14 bases between the two germline ends. The germline CDR1 and CDR2 sequences are SGHRS and YFSETQ.

The chain couples TRBV2 to TRBJ2-2; weak D call: TRBD2 (6 bases). The CDR3 is made up of 14 amino acids. Germline V CDR1 and CDR2: SNHLY, FYNNEI. Trimming took 7 bases from V and 4 from J, leaving 13 bases between them. CDR3 bases: TGTGCCAGCACTAGGCTAGCGAGCACCGGGGAGCTGTTTTTT. As protein: CASTRLASTGELFF.

The gene calls are TRBV11-2 and TRBJ2-3, with a weak D call TRBD1 (6 bases). The CDR3 runs to 16 residues. With 1 base removed from V and 1 base from J, the gap between germline ends came to 12 bases. Per germline, CDR1 SGHAT and CDR2 FQNNGV. The DNA for the CDR3 is TGTGCCAGCAGCTTAGCTAGACAGGAACGCACAGATACGCAGTATTTT. It yields the protein CASSLARQERTDTQYF.

The chain has TRBV21-1 and TRBJ1-6. TRBV21-1 constitutes a pseudogene. This CDR3 is built from 15 residues. The CDR3 protein is CAAVPSVDYNSPLHF. The CDR3 DNA reads as TGTGCCGCCGTCCCCTCGGTGGACTATAATTCACCCCTCCACTTT.

As to this clone: In the same sample, other DNA sequences code for this CDR3. The chain recombines TRBV7-2 with TRBJ1-4; 12 positions match TRBD1. The V segment lost 5 bases and the J segment 5 bases; nucleotides outside the gene matches: 3. Germline-derived CDR1 and CDR2 are SGHTA and FQGNSA. This CDR3 contains 15 residues. This CDR3 reads CASSPGTGGNEKLFF. The CDR3 DNA is TGTGCCAGCAGCCCTGGGACAGGGGGCAATGAAAAACTGTTTTTT.

This clone was observed a single time. The rearrangement joins TRBV27 to TRBJ2-1; 9 nucleotides agree with TRBD1. The V and J ends lost 4 bases and 4 bases, in that order; junction bases with no gene match: 5. CDR3 length: 15 amino acids. From germline, CDR1 is MNHEY and CDR2 SMNVEV (reference sequence). The CDR3 DNA is TGTGCCAGCAGTTCACGACAGGGGGGATACAATGAGCAGTTCTTC. Translation gives CASSSRQGGYNEQFF.

The V and J genes are TRBV11-3 and TRBJ1-5, with 8 bases that match TRBD1. The CDR3 contains 16 residues. Germline V gene lookup returns CDR1 SGHNT and CDR2 YENEEA. With V trimmed by 5 bases and J by 6 bases, 12 bases remained unmatched. CDR3 DNA sequence: TGTGCCAGCAGCCTAGGATGGACAGGGCGGTGTCAGCCCCAGCATTTT. Protein: CASSLGWTGRCQPQHF. The whole variable domain, remainder taken from reference TRBV11-3 and TRBJ1-5, is EAGVVQSPRYKIIEKKQPVAFWCNPISGHNTLYWYLQNLGQGPELLIRYENEEAVDDSQLPKDRFSAERLKGVDSTLKIQPAELGDSAVYLCASSLGWTGRCQPQHFGDGTRLSIL.

CDR3 DNA: TGCGCCAGCCGCCTAGCGGCCACCAGCTCCTACGAGCAGTACTTC. Translation: CASRLAATSSYEQYF. The rearrangement joins TRBV4-3 to TRBJ2-7, with 7 bases matching TRBD2. This CDR3 has 15 amino acids. V trimming: 8 bases; J trimming: 0 bases; junction bases outside the gene matches: 10. CDR1 LGHNA and CDR2 YSLEER come from the germline V gene.

The chain couples TRBV29-1 to TRBJ1-4; D remains unclear. The CDR3 is 13 residues long. The germline CDR1 and CDR2 sequences are SQVTM and ANQGSEA. V lost 4 bases to trimming and J lost 0 bases, with 6 bases between them. The CDR3 is CSVVDTTNEKLFF. In nucleotides, the CDR3 is TGCAGCGTTGTTGATACAACTAATGAAAAACTGTTTTTT. The full variable domain, its missing parts supplied by reference TRBV29-1 and TRBJ1-4, is SAVISQKPSRDICQRGTSLTIQCQVDSQVTMMFWYRQQPGQSLTLIATANQGSEATYESGFVIDKFPISRPNLTFSTLTVSNMSPEDSSIYLCSVVDTTNEKLFFGSGTQLSVL.

This chain uses TRBV10-3 with TRBJ2-2; D is undetermined. With 6 bases removed from V and 3 bases from J, the gap between germline ends came to 8 bases. CDR3 length: 13 amino acids. CDR1 is ENHRY and CDR2 is SYGVKD in the germline V gene. The CDR3 loop is CAIRGLDTGELFF. CDR3 nucleotide sequence: TGTGCCATCAGGGGCCTAGACACCGGGGAGCTGTTTTTT.

The chain combines TRBV5-4 with TRBJ1-2, with TRBD1 as a possible D gene (6 bases). V was pared by 5 bases and J by 2 bases, with 16 bases between. CDR3 length equals 15 residues. Germline V gene lookup returns CDR1 SGHNT and CDR2 YYREEE (reference sequence). The DNA of the CDR3 is TGTGCCAGCAGTTCCGGACGGACAGTAAACTATGGCTACACCTTC. Translated: CASSSGRTVNYGYTF.

The chain employs TRBV6-5 and TRBJ2-1; D may match TRBD1 or TRBD2 (6 bases each). The CDR3 contains 16 residues. CDR1 MNHEY and CDR2 SVGAGI come from the germline V gene. Trimming removed 4 bases from V and 7 bases from J, with 20 bases in between. CDR3 nucleotide sequence: TGTGCCAGCAGTTCCCTCGGGGGCATCGCAATTAATGAGCAGTTCTTC. This sequence encodes CASSSLGGIAINEQFF.

This sequence joins TRBV10-1 and TRBJ2-1, with 8 bases aligning to TRBD2. The CDR3 length is 14 residues. Germline V gene lookup returns CDR1 WNHNN and CDR2 SYGVQD (reference sequence). J was trimmed by 9 bases and V by 9 bases; bases with no gene match: 13. The CDR3 nucleotides read TGCGCCAGTTCTCGGGGGGGAGGGTCGCGTGAGCAGTTCTTC. It encodes CASSRGGGSREQFF.

The table lists this clone with a few counts. V usage is TRBV18 and J usage is TRBJ1-5; tentative D call: TRBD1 (5 bases). Germline V CDR1 and CDR2: KGHSH, LQKENI. The CDR3 is 16 residues long. Trimming took 3 bases from V and 6 from J, leaving 18 bases between them. CDR3 in amino acids: CASSPNTPGGGQPQHF. The CDR3 DNA reads TGTGCCAGCTCACCGAACACACCAGGCGGGGGTCAGCCCCAGCATTTT.

V is TRBV19 and J is TRBJ2-7; D gene uncertain. V lost 5 bases, J lost 0 bases, and 11 bases lay in between. Per germline, CDR1 LNHDA and CDR2 SQIVND (reference sequence). The CDR3 has 14 residues. CDR3: CASSPDGSSYEQYF. The DNA for the CDR3 is TGTGCCAGTAGTCCGGACGGCAGCTCCTACGAGCAGTACTTC. The full variable domain, with the rest looked up from reference TRBV19 and TRBJ2-7, is DGGITQSPKYLFRKEGQNVTLSCEQNLNHDAMYWYRQDPGQGLRLIYYSQIVNDFQKGDIAEGYSVSREKKESFPLTVTSAQKNPTAFYLCASSPDGSSYEQYFGPGTRLTVT.

V is TRBV10-1 and J is TRBJ2-1; 9 bases agree with TRBD1. V shed 6 bases, J shed 16 bases, and the junction held 7 bases outside the gene matches. The CDR3 extends over 11 amino acids. CDR1 is WNHNN, CDR2 SYGVQD, per germline (reference sequence). The CDR3 reads CASSAGDRVFF. The CDR3 nucleotides read TGCGCCAGCAGCGCAGGGGACAGGGTCTTCTTC.

The genes are TRBV30 and TRBJ2-5; D uncertain. The germline gives CDR1 GTSNPN, CDR2 SVGIG (reference sequence). The CDR3 length is 11 residues. V was pared by 0 bases and J by 6 bases, with 5 bases between. The CDR3 DNA reads as TGTGCCTGGAGTGTACTTCAGACCCAGTACTTC. Translating it yields CAWSVLQTQYF.

DNA for the CDR3: TGTGCCAGGGGACAAATTAACTACAATGAGCAGTTCTTC. Protein sequence: CARGQINYNEQFF. V usage is TRBV2 and J usage is TRBJ2-1; maybe TRBD1 (6 bases). Trimming took off 9 bases at V and 3 bases at J, with 12 bases between the two ends. This CDR3 contains 13 residues. Germline-derived CDR1 and CDR2 are SNHLY and FYNNEI.

To note about this clone: This may be a read error, as it is one base from a much larger clone. Other nucleotide sequences in the sample specify the same CDR3. The gene calls are TRBV28 and TRBJ2-7; tentatively, D is TRBD1 (5 bases). This CDR3 region has 13 residues. The V gene lost 2 bases and the J gene lost 2 bases, with 7 bases spanning the gap. Germline V gene sequence: CDR1 MDHEN, CDR2 SYDVKM. The CDR3 loop reads CASSLGATYEQYF. CDR3 DNA: TGTGCCAGCAGTTTAGGGGCAACCTACGAGCAGTACTTC.

The chain is built from TRBV30 and TRBJ2-2; TRBD2 aligns across 8 bases. The germline V gene has CDR1 GTSNPN and CDR2 SVGIG (reference sequence). The CDR3 is made up of 14 amino acids. The V segment lost 4 bases and the J segment 5 bases; nucleotides outside the gene matches: 6. The CDR3 loop reads CAWTHSGATGELFF. In nucleotides, the CDR3 is TGTGCCTGGACCCATAGCGGGGCAACCGGGGAGCTGTTTTTT.

This rearrangement joins TRBV5-6 to TRBJ2-2; D not resolved. Germline V lookup: CDR1 SGHDT, CDR2 YYEEEE. The CDR3 has 14 amino acids. The V and J ends lost 0 bases and 2 bases respectively, with 5 bases between them. This CDR3 reads CASSLARNTGELFF. In DNA, the CDR3 is TGTGCCAGCAGCTTGGCGCGAAACACCGGGGAGCTGTTTTTT.

The V gene is TRBV5-1, the J gene TRBJ1-4; maybe TRBD1 (5 bases). Germline V gene lookup returns CDR1 SGHRS and CDR2 YFSETQ. The V and J ends lost 3 bases and 5 bases respectively, with 11 bases between them. The length of the CDR3 is 14 residues. The CDR3: CASSYDSLNEKLFF. The DNA of the CDR3 is TGCGCCAGCAGCTATGACAGTTTAAATGAAAAACTGTTTTTT.

This chain joins TRBV4-1 and TRBJ1-2; TRBD1 might be the D (6 bases). The CDR3 contains 16 residues. V dropped 4 bases and J dropped 3 bases, with 18 bases sitting between them. Germline CDR1 MGHRA, CDR2 YSYEKL. The chain's CDR3 is CASSPYYRVWDYGYTF. For the CDR3, the DNA is TGCGCCAGCAGCCCCTACTACAGGGTATGGGACTATGGCTACACCTTC.

The chain uses TRBV2 and TRBJ1-5; D is unclear. The V gene lost 6 bases and the J gene lost 1 base, with 7 bases spanning the gap. In germline, CDR1 is SNHLY, CDR2 FYNNEI. This CDR3 spans 13 amino acids. As DNA, the CDR3 is TGTGCCAGCAGGGAGGACAGCAATCAGCCCCAGCATTTT. Translation: CASREDSNQPQHF.

V and J are TRBV6-5 and TRBJ1-2, with TRBD1 as a possible D gene (5 bases). V was cut by 0 bases and J by 0 bases, with 11 bases left in between. Germline CDR1 is MNHEY and CDR2 is SVGAGI. The CDR3 covers 16 residues. The CDR3 DNA is TGTGCCAGCAGTTACTCGATGGCAGGGTCTAACTATGGCTACACCTTC. Translating it yields CASSYSMAGSNYGYTF.

V is TRBV9 and J is TRBJ2-7; 8 nucleotides align to TRBD1. Losses at the gene ends were 4 bases for V and 2 bases for J; bases not matched to a gene: 8. Germline CDR1 reads SGDLS; CDR2 reads YYNGEE. This CDR3 comprises 15 residues. As DNA, the CDR3 is TGTGCCAGCAGCCCTAGGGCACAGGGGGCCTACGAGCAGTACTTC. Protein: CASSPRAQGAYEQYF.

Concerning this clone: Distinct nucleotide sequences in the sample also encode this CDR3. This chain connects TRBV5-4 to TRBJ2-5; 8 positions match TRBD1. This CDR3 has 14 amino acids. Germline-derived CDR1 and CDR2 are SGHNT and YYREEE (reference sequence). J was trimmed by 4 bases and V by 2 bases; bases with no gene match: 4. The CDR3 bases are TGTGCCAGCAGCTTACGACAGGGGCTAGAGACCCAGTACTTC. It encodes CASSLRQGLETQYF.

This clone was recorded once. The chain uses TRBV7-2 and TRBJ1-2, with 9 bases fitting TRBD1. J was trimmed by 5 bases and V by 3 bases; bases with no gene match: 10. This CDR3 has 16 amino acids. From germline, CDR1 is SGHTA and CDR2 FQGNSA. In DNA form, the CDR3 reads TGTGCCAGCAGCTTGGCCACAGGGGGCGCTGGGTATGGCTACACCTTC. This gives the protein CASSLATGGAGYGYTF.

The chain recombines TRBV7-2 with TRBJ2-3; 8 positions agree with TRBD2. The CDR3 contains 15 residues. Germline V gene sequence: CDR1 SGHTA, CDR2 FQGNSA. After removal of 7 bases from V and 0 bases from J, the junction contained 6 bases not matched to a gene. CDR3 protein: CASTRVAGSTDTQYF. For the CDR3, the DNA is TGTGCCAGCACCAGGGTAGCGGGGAGCACAGATACGCAGTATTTT.

The chain couples TRBV5-1 to TRBJ2-2, with TRBD1 identical over 7 bases. Germline V gene lookup returns CDR1 SGHRS and CDR2 YFSETQ. V lost 7 bases, J lost 0 bases, and 3 bases stayed unmatched. CDR3 length: 14 residues. This CDR3 is CASEGTANTGELFF. In DNA, the CDR3 is TGCGCCAGCGAAGGGACAGCGAACACCGGGGAGCTGTTTTTT. Using reference TRBV5-1 and TRBJ2-2 for the parts outside the CDR3, the full variable domain is KAGVTQTPRYLIKTRGQQVTLSCSPISGHRSVSWYQQTPGQGLQFLFEYFSETQRNKGNFPGRFSGRQFSNSRSEMNVSTLELGDSALYLCASEGTANTGELFFGEGSRLTVL.